Each of the 21 T cell receptor beta chains below was sequenced from the same sample in a study of T cell responses to AZD1222 COVID-19 vaccine. Sequenced by immunoSEQ multiplex PCR; TCRdb stores in-frame clones only, minus some. Of over 100,000 clones in the sample, 90% were seen once. The sample in question was peripheral blood, obtained on day 0 of AZD1222 vaccination. Receptors were obtained from an adult in good health.

The chain employs TRBV5-1 and TRBJ2-7; D tentatively fits TRBD1 or TRBD2 (5 bases each). This CDR3 has 15 amino acids. Germline CDR1 is SGHRS and CDR2 is YFSETQ. Trimming removed 4 bases at V and 5 bases at J, with 19 bases between. CDR3 residues: CASSLGPGALNEQYF. In nucleotides, the CDR3 is TGCGCCAGCAGCCTTGGCCCCGGGGCCTTAAACGAGCAGTACTTC.

The gene calls are TRBV24-1 and TRBJ2-1, with D perhaps matching TRBD2 (6 bases). V shed 10 bases and J shed 1 base, with 10 bases lying between them. Germline assignment: CDR1 KGHDR and CDR2 SFDVKD. The CDR3 is 13 residues long. The CDR3 bases are TGTGCCACGGCGCGGGGATCCTACAATGAGCAGTTCTTC. Protein sequence: CATARGSYNEQFF.

DNA of the CDR3: TGTGCCAGCAGTTATCCCGACCGGGACAGGGACGACGAGCAGTACTTC. Translation gives CASSYPDRDRDDEQYF. V gene TRBV6-2 or TRBV6-3 combines with J gene TRBJ2-7; TRBD1 matches 9 bases. J gave up 5 bases and V 3 bases, and 11 bases lay outside the gene matches. Germline loops: CDR1 MNHEY, CDR2 SVGEGT. This CDR3 region has 16 residues.

The V and J genes are TRBV3-1 (or the pseudogene TRBV3-2) and TRBJ1-2; D gene uncertain. V lost 0 bases and J lost 6, with 14 bases in between. CDR3 length: 15 residues. CDR1 is LGHDT and CDR2 is YNNKEL in the germline V gene (reference sequence). The chain's CDR3 is CASSQDRRPTHGYTF. The CDR3 region has the DNA TGTGCCAGCAGCCAAGATCGGCGGCCAACGCATGGCTACACCTTC.

The chain combines TRBV13 with TRBJ2-3, with 10 bases matching TRBD2. The CDR3 consists of 15 residues. Looked up from germline, CDR1 is PRHDT and CDR2 is FYEKMQ (reference sequence). V was pared by 3 bases and J by 2 bases, with 2 bases of the junction left unmatched. The CDR3 loop is CASSFLAGATDTQYF. CDR3 nucleotides: TGTGCCAGCAGCTTTCTAGCGGGGGCCACAGATACGCAGTATTTT.

CDR3 DNA: TGTGCCAGCAGTTACTGGGCCAGTGCCACAGATACGCAGTATTTT. Translating it yields CASSYWASATDTQYF. The rearrangement uses TRBV6-5 and TRBJ2-3; the D is unclear. Trimming took 1 base from V and 2 from J, leaving 10 bases between them. CDR1 and CDR2 (germline): MNHEY, SVGAGI. This CDR3 is 15 amino acids long.

V gene TRBV7-8 combines with J gene TRBJ1-3; D is ambiguous. The germline CDR1 and CDR2 sequences are SGHVS and FQNEAQ. The V end was cut by 4 bases, the J end by 2 bases, with 12 bases between. The CDR3 is made up of 15 amino acids. Here the CDR3 DNA reads TGTGCCAGCAGCTCCATAGCGCCGGCTGGAAACACCATATATTTT. As protein: CASSSIAPAGNTIYF.

The rearrangement uses TRBV6-1 and TRBJ2-5, with no clear D. CDR3 length: 12 amino acids. The germline gives CDR1 MNHNS, CDR2 SASEGT. The V and J ends lost 6 bases and 5 bases respectively, with 10 bases between them. In DNA form, the CDR3 reads TGTGCCAGCAGCGCGAGCCCTGAGACCCAGTACTTC. Its translation: CASSASPETQYF.

The chain has TRBV5-1 and TRBJ2-5, with 8 bases lining up with TRBD1. CDR1 and CDR2 from the germline V gene are SGHRS and YFSETQ. Trimming cost V 0 bases and J 5 bases; bases outside gene matches: 6. The CDR3 length is 15 residues. For the CDR3, the DNA is TGCGCCAGCAGCTTGGCACAGGGGGGCGGTGAGACCCAGTACTTC. Translated, it gives CASSLAQGGGETQYF.

Written as DNA, the CDR3 is TGCGCCAGCAGTGAGTGGGTCAATCGAGATACGCAGTATTTT. It yields the protein CASSEWVNRDTQYF. The V gene is TRBV10-2, the J gene TRBJ2-3; D gene uncertain. Trimming pared 1 base from V and 5 bases from J, leaving 10 bases between. Germline V gene sequence: CDR1 WSHSY, CDR2 SAAADI. The CDR3 has 14 residues.

CDR3 in amino acids: CASSFLANTEAFF. The DNA of the CDR3 is TGTGCCAGCAGTTTCCTGGCGAACACTGAAGCTTTCTTT. This chain uses TRBV6-6 with TRBJ1-1; D unclear. Germline V CDR1 and CDR2: MNHNY, SVGAGI (reference sequence). This CDR3 region has 13 residues. Deletions cut 4 bases from V and 1 base from J, with 7 bases between.

The rearrangement uses TRBV19 and TRBJ1-4; 7 bases are a match to TRBD1. Germline values: CDR1 LNHDA, CDR2 SQIVND (reference sequence). V was clipped by 5 bases and J by 0 bases; unmatched bases: 3. The CDR3 runs to 15 residues. The DNA for the CDR3 is TGTGCCAGTAGTGGTACAGGGGCAACTAATGAAAAACTGTTTTTT. Protein sequence: CASSGTGATNEKLFF.

This clone was detected only a few times. The CDR3 nucleotides are TGTGCCAGCAGAGTCCAGGGTCGTGGCTACGAGCAGTACTTC. Its protein product is CASRVQGRGYEQYF. The V gene is TRBV7-8, the J gene TRBJ2-7; D may be TRBD1 (5 bases). Germline lookup yields CDR1 SGHVS and CDR2 FQNEAQ. V lost 6 bases to trimming and J lost 3 bases, with 15 bases between them. The CDR3 length is 14 residues. Full variable domain (outside the CDR3, taken from reference TRBV7-8 and TRBJ2-7): GAGVSQSPRYKVAKRGQDVALRCDPISGHVSLFWYQQALGQGPEFLTYFQNEAQLDKSGLPSDRFFAERPEGSVSTLKIQRTQQEDSAVYLCASRVQGRGYEQYFGPGTRLTVT.

The V and J genes are TRBV4-2 and TRBJ2-7; TRBD1 is a possible D gene (7 bases). CDR1 LGHNA and CDR2 YNFKEQ come from the germline V gene. The CDR3 is made up of 16 amino acids. V lost 0 bases and J lost 6, with 18 bases in between. The CDR3 reads CASSQDLRGTLSEQYF. In nucleotides, the CDR3 is TGTGCCAGCAGCCAAGATCTCAGGGGGACTCTTTCCGAGCAGTACTTC.

The chain uses TRBV27 and TRBJ2-7; possibly TRBD1 for D (5 bases). Per the germline V gene, CDR1 is MNHEY and CDR2 is SMNVEV (reference sequence). V was clipped by 6 bases and J by 4 bases, with 13 bases between them. This CDR3 is built from 13 residues. This chain's CDR3 is CASSDRSGYEQYF. The CDR3 DNA follows: TGTGCCAGCAGCGATCGGTCAGGGTACGAGCAGTACTTC.

The rearrangement links TRBV4-1 to TRBJ1-6; no clear D gene. This CDR3 region has 15 residues. Looked up from germline, CDR1 is MGHRA and CDR2 is YSYEKL. The V and J ends lost 6 bases and 7 bases respectively, with 16 bases between them. CDR3 in amino acids: CASRPTGVGNSPLHF. CDR3 nucleotides: TGCGCCAGCAGACCCACCGGGGTGGGGAATTCACCCCTCCACTTT.

CDR3 in amino acids: CASSGADDSSNQPQHF. The CDR3 DNA reads as TGCGCCAGCAGTGGAGCGGACGATTCTAGCAATCAGCCCCAGCATTTT. The chain combines TRBV10-2 with TRBJ1-5; D is unresolved. The CDR3 totals 16 residues. Germline loops: CDR1 WSHSY, CDR2 SAAADI. V gave up 4 bases and J gave up 0 bases, with 13 bases separating them.

CDR3 residues: CASTLTGKGMVEQYF. DNA for the CDR3: TGTGCCAGCACCCTGACAGGGAAGGGGATGGTCGAGCAGTACTTC. The V and J genes are TRBV7-2 and TRBJ2-7; TRBD1 matches at 7 bases. Looked up from germline, CDR1 is SGHTA and CDR2 is FQGNSA. CDR3 size: 15 residues. Unmatched junction bases numbered 15, after V lost 7 bases and J lost 6 bases.

The rearrangement links TRBV7-3 to TRBJ1-2; no firm D call. The V gene's germline CDR1 is SGHTA and CDR2 FQGTGA. Trimming removed 0 bases from V and 3 bases from J, with 8 bases in between. The length of the CDR3 is 14 residues. CDR3 coding DNA: TGTGCCAGCAGCTTAACGCCGGCAGACTATGGCTACACCTTC. It specifies CASSLTPADYGYTF. The variable domain in full, completed from reference TRBV7-3 and TRBJ1-2, reads GAGVSQTPSNKVTEKGKYVELRCDPISGHTALYWYRQSLGQGPEFLIYFQGTGAADDSGLPNDRFFAVRPEGSVSTLKIQRTERGDSAVYLCASSLTPADYGYTFGSGTRLTVV.

In nucleotides, the CDR3 is TGTGCCAGCAGCCAAACCGCGGACAGAAAAGCTTTCTTT. It codes for CASSQTADRKAFF. This sequence joins TRBV4-2 and TRBJ1-1; maybe TRBD1 (6 bases). This CDR3 comprises 13 residues. Per germline, CDR1 LGHNA and CDR2 YNFKEQ. V lost 2 bases and J 9 bases, leaving 13 bases between the germline ends.

The genes are TRBV2 and TRBJ2-5, with D possibly being TRBD1 or TRBD2 (5 bases each). Germline values: CDR1 SNHLY, CDR2 FYNNEI. The CDR3 has 14 residues. V shed 8 bases and J shed 5 bases, with 18 bases lying between them. This chain's CDR3 is CASGGRSGGETQYF. The CDR3 DNA reads TGTGCCAGCGGGGGTCGCAGCGGTGGGGAGACCCAGTACTTC.